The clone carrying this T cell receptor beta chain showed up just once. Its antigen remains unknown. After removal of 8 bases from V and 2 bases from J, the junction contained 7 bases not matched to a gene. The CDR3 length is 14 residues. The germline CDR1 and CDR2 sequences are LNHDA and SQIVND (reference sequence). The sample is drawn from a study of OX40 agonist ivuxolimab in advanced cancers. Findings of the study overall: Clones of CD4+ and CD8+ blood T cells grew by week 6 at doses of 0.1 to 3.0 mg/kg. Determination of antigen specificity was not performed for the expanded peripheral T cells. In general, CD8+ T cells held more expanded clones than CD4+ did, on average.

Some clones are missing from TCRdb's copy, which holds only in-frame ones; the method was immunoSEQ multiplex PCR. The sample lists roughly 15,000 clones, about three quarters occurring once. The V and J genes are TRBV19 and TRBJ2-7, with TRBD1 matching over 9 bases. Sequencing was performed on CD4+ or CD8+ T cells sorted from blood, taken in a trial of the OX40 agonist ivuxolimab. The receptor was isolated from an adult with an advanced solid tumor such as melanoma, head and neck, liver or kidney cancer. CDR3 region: CASRWGQGPYEQYF. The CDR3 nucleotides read TGTGCCAGTCGCTGGGGACAGGGACCCTACGAGCAGTACTTC.